The 27 T cell receptor beta chains given below trace back to one sample, sequenced in a study of cytomegalovirus exposure and HLA in healthy donors. The PCR employed 60 Vbeta primers together with 13 Jbeta primers. The protocol was immunoSEQ multiplex PCR, while the TCRdb copy is restricted to in-frame clones and leaves out a portion. The top ten hold over 8% of the sample, which has approximately 170,000 clones, almost 80% seen once. Sequenced sample: PBMCs. These receptor sequences come from a man aged 18-30 years in good health and CMV-seropositive.

This clone has just one count. The chain combines TRBV15 with TRBJ2-1, with TRBD2 as a possible D gene (5 bases). The CDR3 contains 15 residues. Per the germline V gene, CDR1 is LNHNV and CDR2 is YYDKDF (reference sequence). The V end lost 0 bases, the J end lost 8 bases, and 14 bases lay between the germline ends. The CDR3, as DNA: TGTGCCACCAGCAGAGATCGGCTGGCGGGCGATGAGCAGTTCTTC. Protein sequence: CATSRDRLAGDEQFF.

The chain is built from TRBV19 and TRBJ2-1; D perhaps matches TRBD2 (5 bases). The CDR3 is made up of 16 amino acids. Trimming shortened V by 2 bases and J by 2 bases, and 13 bases separated the two germline ends. Germline values: CDR1 LNHDA, CDR2 SQIVND (reference sequence). CDR3 nucleotides: TGTGCCAGTAGTATAAGGAGGCTGGAGCCCTACAATGAGCAGTTCTTC. This codes for CASSIRRLEPYNEQFF.

This clone turned up a few times. This chain joins TRBV6-5 and TRBJ2-4, with TRBD1 as a possible D gene (5 bases). Germline values: CDR1 MNHEY, CDR2 SVGAGI. This CDR3 comprises 14 residues. The V end lost 6 bases, the J end lost 6 bases, and 15 bases lay between the germline ends. CDR3 sequence: CASSPAGKGNIQYF. CDR3 DNA: TGTGCCAGCAGCCCTGCAGGGAAAGGAAACATTCAGTACTTC.

The chain carries TRBV9 and TRBJ2-2; 7 bases are a match to TRBD1. The CDR3 runs to 16 residues. Trimming removed 3 bases from V and 0 bases from J; junction bases left unmatched: 5. Germline V lookup: CDR1 SGDLS, CDR2 YYNGEE. The CDR3 DNA is TGTGCCAGCAGCGACCATACAGGGGCGAACACCGGGGAGCTGTTTTTT. This sequence encodes CASSDHTGANTGELFF.

The chain combines TRBV29-1 with TRBJ2-1; TRBD2 agrees at 7 bases. Germline CDR1 is SQVTM and CDR2 is ANQGSEA. This CDR3 is built from 16 residues. V dropped 1 base and J dropped 13; count of bases not matched to a gene: 19. CDR3 sequence reads: CSVEGVQTRTRGSQFF. CDR3 sequence (DNA): TGCAGCGTTGAAGGGGTACAGACGAGGACTAGAGGCTCCCAGTTCTTC.

The chain carries TRBV6-1 and TRBJ2-7; TRBD1 matches at 7 bases. There are 16 residues in the CDR3. The germline V gene has CDR1 MNHNS and CDR2 SASEGT. Trimming removed 2 bases from V and 0 bases from J; junction bases left unmatched: 7. The CDR3 coding sequence is TGTGCCAGCAGTGAATCGACAGGGTTCAGCTCCTACGAGCAGTACTTC. Translated, it gives CASSESTGFSSYEQYF.

The chain carries TRBV4-3 and TRBJ1-1; D possibly corresponds to TRBD1 (5 bases). The V and J ends lost 1 base and 8 bases respectively, with 14 bases between them. Germline V gives CDR1 LGHNA, CDR2 YSLEER. The CDR3 runs 14 residues. The CDR3 coding sequence is TGCGCCAGCAGCCAAGGCCTCGAAGGGGCCGAAGCTTTCTTT. It yields the protein CASSQGLEGAEAFF.

With respect to this clone: At one boundary the junction diverges from the germline segment, which might be a read error. The chain joins TRBV7-8 to TRBJ1-2; D is possibly TRBD1 (6 bases). Per the germline V gene, CDR1 is SGHVS and CDR2 is FQNEAQ. CDR3 length: 19 residues. CDR3 coding DNA: TGTGTCAGCAGCTTAGCTTCGAGCGGGAATCGGCCACAGGGCCATGGCTACACCTTC. Protein product: CVSSLASSGNRPQGHGYTF. Based on the CDR3 plus reference TRBV7-8 and TRBJ1-2, the full variable domain is GAGVSQSPRYKVAKRGQDVALRCDPISGHVSLFWYQQALGQGPEFLTYFQNEAQLDKSGLPSDRFFAERPEGSVSTLKIQRTQQEDSAVYLCVSSLASSGNRPQGHGYTFGSGTRLTVV.

This clone was counted between two and nine times. Other DNA sequences in this sample translate to the same CDR3. The CDR3 reads CASSLAGSGNTIYF. In nucleotides, the CDR3 is TGTGCCAGCAGCTTAGCAGGGTCTGGAAACACCATATATTTT. The chain combines TRBV11-2 with TRBJ1-3, with a possible D match to TRBD1 (5 bases). Per germline, CDR1 SGHAT and CDR2 FQNNGV. V lost 1 base and J 1 base, leaving 5 bases between the germline ends. This CDR3 is 14 amino acids long.

The genes are TRBV7-9 and TRBJ2-2; TRBD2 aligns across 11 bases. V lost 9 bases to trimming and J lost 8 bases; unmatched junction nucleotides: 8. CDR1 is SEHNR and CDR2 is FQNEAQ in the germline V gene (reference sequence). CDR3 length equals 14 residues. In nucleotides, the CDR3 is TGTGCCAGGACTAGCGGGGCTTCGTCAGGGGAGCTGTTTTTT. Residues: CARTSGASSGELFF.

As DNA, the CDR3 is TGTGCCAGCAGCTTAAGGCTAGCGTCTCCCTACGAGCAGTACTTC. Its protein is CASSLRLASPYEQYF. The V call is TRBV7-9, the J call TRBJ2-7, with D tentatively TRBD2 (6 bases). The CDR3 covers 15 residues. Trimming pared 2 bases from V and 2 bases from J, leaving 13 bases between. Germline values: CDR1 SEHNR, CDR2 FQNEAQ (reference sequence).

The chain joins TRBV27 to TRBJ2-7, with D possibly TRBD1 on 5 matching bases. This CDR3 spans 17 amino acids. Germline CDR1 is MNHEY and CDR2 is SMNVEV (reference sequence). Trimming removed 6 bases at V and 3 bases at J, with 24 bases between. The CDR3 here is CASRYKTGAEVNYEQYF. The CDR3 DNA follows: TGTGCCAGCAGATATAAAACAGGCGCTGAAGTGAACTACGAGCAGTACTTC.

This chain joins TRBV7-2 and TRBJ2-2; 8 positions match TRBD2. CDR3 length: 16 amino acids. Unmatched junction bases numbered 12, after V lost 7 bases and J lost 5 bases. CDR1 and CDR2 (germline): SGHTA, FQGNSA. CDR3 sequence reads: CASTLGDGRVTGELFF. The CDR3 region has the DNA TGTGCCAGCACCCTCGGAGACGGGAGGGTGACCGGGGAGCTGTTTTTT.

The chain carries TRBV28 and TRBJ1-2, with a weak D call TRBD1 (5 bases). The germline gives CDR1 MDHEN, CDR2 SYDVKM. V was trimmed by 8 bases and J by 7 bases, leaving 11 bases between them. The CDR3 sequence is 11 residues long. The CDR3 nucleotides read TGTGCCAGCGGGGCGAAGTTTGGCTACACCTTC. Translating it yields CASGAKFGYTF.

The genes are TRBV4-1 and TRBJ2-7, with D hard to call. The germline V gene has CDR1 MGHRA and CDR2 YSYEKL. Trimming took 4 bases from V and 5 from J, leaving 18 bases between them. This CDR3 has 15 residues. CDR3 bases: TGCGCCAGCAGCCCCATTTTGACAAGGTTGGACGAGCAGTACTTC. Its translation: CASSPILTRLDEQYF.

The chain has TRBV27 and TRBJ2-6; D is uncertain. Trimming removed 0 bases at V and 13 bases at J, with 16 bases between. CDR3 length: 15 amino acids. CDR1 is MNHEY, CDR2 SMNVEV, per germline (reference sequence). As DNA, the CDR3 is TGTGCCAGCAGTTTATCTGGCAGCGCCTATGTAGTCCTGACTTTC. Its translation: CASSLSGSAYVVLTF. The whole variable domain, filled in from reference TRBV27 and TRBJ2-6, reads EAQVTQNPRYLITVTGKKLTVTCSQNMNHEYMSWYRQDPGLGLRQIYYSMNVEVTDKGDVPEGYKVSRKEKRNFPLILESPSPNQTSLYFCASSLSGSAYVVLTFGAGSRLTVL.

This clone turned up a few times. The V and J genes are TRBV15 and TRBJ1-1; D perhaps matches TRBD1 (6 bases). In germline, CDR1 is LNHNV, CDR2 YYDKDF (reference sequence). The CDR3 runs to 16 residues. V gave up 7 bases and J gave up 1 base, with 19 bases separating them. The DNA of the CDR3 is TGTGCCACCACCGAGATATCGACAGGCTCGAACACTGAAGCTTTCTTT. It yields the protein CATTEISTGSNTEAFF.

This chain uses TRBV11-1 with TRBJ2-2; the D gene is possibly TRBD1 (6 bases). Trimming stripped 4 bases from V and 0 bases from J, with 12 bases between. The CDR3 is made up of 16 amino acids. Germline-derived CDR1 and CDR2 are SGHAT and FQDESV (reference sequence). The CDR3 reads CASSSRGQSNTGELFF. The DNA of the CDR3 is TGTGCCAGCAGCTCACGTGGACAGTCGAACACCGGGGAGCTGTTTTTT.

The V and J genes are TRBV6-5 and TRBJ1-2; 11 bases match TRBD1. J was trimmed by 6 bases and V by 4 bases; bases with no gene match: 7. Per germline, CDR1 MNHEY and CDR2 SVGAGI. CDR3 size: 15 residues. CDR3 protein: CASSSLWTGGDGYTF. In DNA, the CDR3 is TGTGCCAGCAGTTCCCTATGGACAGGGGGCGATGGCTACACCTTC.

The genes are TRBV6-5 and TRBJ1-1, with TRBD1 identical over 8 bases. CDR3 length: 12 residues. Trimming at V came to 5 bases and at J to 5 bases, leaving 1 base not matched to a gene. Germline CDR1 and CDR2: MNHEY and SVGAGI. The CDR3, as DNA: TGTGCCAGCAGTAGACAGGGGACTGAAGCTTTCTTT. Protein: CASSRQGTEAFF.

Here the CDR3 DNA reads TGTGCCATCCGGACAGGGCTCGGGGAGACCCAGTACTTC. This codes for CAIRTGLGETQYF. This chain connects TRBV10-3 to TRBJ2-5, with 8 bases fitting TRBD1. There are 13 residues in the CDR3. V shed 8 bases, J shed 5 bases, and the junction held 7 bases outside the gene matches. Germline values: CDR1 ENHRY, CDR2 SYGVKD.

The J gene is TRBJ2-5, the V gene TRBV7-2; 7 nucleotides agree with TRBD2. The germline CDR1 and CDR2 sequences are SGHTA and FQGNSA. Trimming took 6 bases from V and 5 from J; bases not matched to a gene: 6. The CDR3 is made up of 13 amino acids. CDR3 coding DNA: TGTGCCAGCAGGGGCGGACTAGGGGAGACCCAGTACTTC. Translating it yields CASRGGLGETQYF.

The chain combines TRBV6-5 with TRBJ1-1; the D is unclear. The V end lost 4 bases, the J end lost 1 base, and 4 bases lay between the germline ends. The germline V gene has CDR1 MNHEY and CDR2 SVGAGI. The CDR3 length is 12 residues. CDR3 sequence: CASSLANTEAFF. The CDR3 nucleotides read TGTGCCAGCAGTTTGGCGAACACTGAAGCTTTCTTT.

The chain's CDR3 is CASSTRQIQETQYF. The CDR3 DNA reads TGTGCCAGCAGCACCCGACAGATACAAGAGACCCAGTACTTC. The J gene is TRBJ2-5, the V gene TRBV5-4; perhaps TRBD1 as D (5 bases). Trimming removed 4 bases from V and 2 bases from J, with 12 bases in between. Germline loops: CDR1 SGHNT, CDR2 YYREEE (reference sequence). The CDR3 has 14 residues.

Concerning this clone: One end of the junction does not line up with germline, which may come from a read error. The V and J genes are TRBV6-6 and TRBJ2-2, with D possibly TRBD2 on 5 matching bases. The CDR3 has 14 amino acids. Germline V gene lookup returns CDR1 MNHNY and CDR2 SVGAGI (reference sequence). The CDR3 reads CASGPTGNPGELFF. The CDR3 DNA reads TGTGCCAGCGGACCTACGGGGAACCCCGGGGAGCTGTTTTTT.

The V call is TRBV7-9, the J call TRBJ1-4, with D maybe TRBD1 (5 bases). Per germline, CDR1 SEHNR and CDR2 FQNEAQ (reference sequence). V was trimmed by 5 bases and J by 6 bases, leaving 10 bases between them. This CDR3 has 13 amino acids. The CDR3 spells CASSLAGHEKLFF. Here the CDR3 DNA reads TGTGCCAGCAGCCTTGCGGGGCATGAAAAACTGTTTTTT.

This chain links TRBV9 with TRBJ2-2, with TRBD2 matching 10 bases. Germline values: CDR1 SGDLS, CDR2 YYNGEE. The trim removed 3 bases at V and 2 bases at J, leaving 4 bases unmatched. The length of the CDR3 is 16 residues. As DNA, the CDR3 is TGTGCCAGCAGCGGGGGGACTAGCGTTAACACCGGGGAGCTGTTTTTT. This codes for CASSGGTSVNTGELFF. Looking up the rest from reference TRBV9 and TRBJ2-2 gives the full variable domain: DSGVTQTPKHLITATGQRVTLRCSPRSGDLSVYWYQQSLDQGLQFLIQYYNGEERAKGNILERFSAQQFPDLHSELNLSSLELGDSALYFCASSGGTSVNTGELFFGEGSRLTVL.